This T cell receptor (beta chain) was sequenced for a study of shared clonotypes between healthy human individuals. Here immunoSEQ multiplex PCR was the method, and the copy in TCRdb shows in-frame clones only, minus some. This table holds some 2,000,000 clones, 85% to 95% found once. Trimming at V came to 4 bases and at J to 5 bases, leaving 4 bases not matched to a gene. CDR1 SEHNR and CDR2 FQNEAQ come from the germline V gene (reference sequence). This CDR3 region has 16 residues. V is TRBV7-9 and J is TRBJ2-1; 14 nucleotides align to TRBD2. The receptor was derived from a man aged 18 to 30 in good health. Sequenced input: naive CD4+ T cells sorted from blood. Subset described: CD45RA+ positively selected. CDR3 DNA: TGTGCCAGCAGCTCACAGACTAGCGGGAGGGACAATGAGCAGTTCTTC. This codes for CASSSQTSGRDNEQFF.